The 25 T cell receptor beta chains below were found in one sample sequenced in a study of T-cell reconstitution after alpha-beta-depleted transplantation in children. Construction of the TCRbeta library involved unique molecular identifiers. One entry per CDR3 protein results from TCRdb running MiXCR on the PCR reads. The table has approximately 85,000 distinct CDR3 sequences, around 14% seen once; the top ten hold 25% to 30%. The sequenced sample was PBMCs, mostly from graft donor cells, obtained 180 days after TCRalphabeta/CD19-depleted stem cell transplant. The receptor source for this set is a male patient aged 2 to 9 who had a stem cell transplant for acute lymphoblastic leukemia, so the T cells may come from the graft donor.

The J gene is TRBJ2-3, the V gene TRBV5-6, with D tentatively TRBD2 (5 bases). The CDR3 consists of 15 residues. Trimming cost V 2 bases and J 1 base, with 11 bases left between them. CDR1 SGHDT and CDR2 YYEEEE come from the germline V gene. The CDR3: CASSFLSGGTDTQYF. As DNA, the CDR3 is TGTGCCAGCAGCTTCCTCAGCGGAGGCACAGATACGCAGTATTTT.

This sequence joins TRBV20-1 and TRBJ2-3, with D perhaps matching TRBD1 or TRBD2 (5 bases each). This CDR3 contains 14 residues. The germline V gene has CDR1 DFQATT and CDR2 SNEGSKA (reference sequence). Between the trimmed V and J ends, which lost 6 bases and 5 bases, there was a span of 18 bases. The CDR3 loop reads CSALVRGIEDTQYF. CDR3 sequence (DNA): TGCAGTGCCCTGGTGAGGGGTATAGAAGATACGCAGTATTTT.

The chain has TRBV18 and TRBJ1-6; D remains ambiguous. Trimming took off 3 bases at V and 7 bases at J, with 7 bases between the two ends. The CDR3 sequence is 13 residues long. Germline V lookup: CDR1 KGHSH, CDR2 LQKENI. The CDR3 reads CASSPRGNSPLHF. In DNA, the CDR3 is TGTGCCAGCTCACCGCGAGGGAATTCACCCCTCCACTTT.

This clonotype was observed a few times. J is TRBJ2-7 and V is TRBV28; possibly TRBD2 for D (5 bases). The CDR3 totals 10 residues. Trimming left V 8 bases short and J 7 bases short, with 9 bases between. Per germline, CDR1 MDHEN and CDR2 SYDVKM. CDR3 nucleotides: TGTGCCAGCTGGGGAGTAGAGCAGTACTTC. Its protein product is CASWGVEQYF.

This clonotype has just a few counts. The chain uses TRBV20-1 and TRBJ2-7, with D perhaps being TRBD1 or TRBD2 (5 bases each). V lost 0 bases to trimming and J lost 7 bases, with 19 bases between them. The CDR3 consists of 15 residues. Per the germline V gene, CDR1 is DFQATT and CDR2 is SNEGSKA (reference sequence). CDR3 DNA: TGCAGTGCTAGAGATGGGGCTGGGACCTCAAGAGAGCAGTACTTC. Its translation is CSARDGAGTSREQYF.

This clonotype was observed many times. This chain connects TRBV5-1 to TRBJ2-5, with D tentatively TRBD1 or TRBD2 (5 bases each). Between the trimmed V and J ends, which lost 4 bases and 5 bases, there was a span of 12 bases. The germline gives CDR1 SGHRS, CDR2 YFSETQ. The CDR3 is 13 amino acids. For the CDR3, the DNA is TGCGCCAGCAGCGTGGGGACGGACGAGACCCAGTACTTC. The encoded protein is CASSVGTDETQYF. The variable domain in full, with the rest retrieved from reference TRBV5-1 and TRBJ2-5, is KAGVTQTPRYLIKTRGQQVTLSCSPISGHRSVSWYQQTPGQGLQFLFEYFSETQRNKGNFPGRFSGRQFSNSRSEMNVSTLELGDSALYLCASSVGTDETQYFGPGTRLLVL.

The J gene is TRBJ2-7, the V gene TRBV5-5, with TRBD1 as a possible D gene (6 bases). The V gene lost 1 base and the J gene lost 5 bases, with 22 bases spanning the gap. Germline CDR1 reads SGHKS; CDR2 reads YYEKEE (reference sequence). The CDR3 runs to 17 residues. The CDR3 nucleotides are TGTGCCAGCAGCTTGTATGTCGGACAGAGGGCCTGGCACGAGCAGTACTTC. This sequence encodes CASSLYVGQRAWHEQYF. Looking up the rest from reference TRBV5-5 and TRBJ2-7 gives the full variable domain: DAGVTQSPTHLIKTRGQQVTLRCSPISGHKSVSWYQQVLGQGPQFIFQYYEKEERGRGNFPDRFSARQFPNYSSELNVNALLLGDSALYLCASSLYVGQRAWHEQYFGPGTRLTVT.

V gene TRBV7-8 combines with J gene TRBJ2-2; D is possibly TRBD2 (5 bases). V was clipped by 5 bases and J by 4 bases, with 17 bases between them. CDR1 is SGHVS and CDR2 is FQNEAQ in the germline V gene. The CDR3 is 16 residues long. The DNA of the CDR3 is TGTGCCAGCAGCCTGGCGGGCCCAGCCGGCACCGGGGAGCTGTTTTTT. Translated, it gives CASSLAGPAGTGELFF.

Regarding this clonotype: It may be a read error: a sequence one base away is much more abundant. The chain is built from TRBV6-1 and TRBJ1-2; no definite D call. Germline CDR1 and CDR2: MNHNS and SASEGT. The CDR3 runs 14 residues. The CDR3 bases are TGTGCCAGCAGTGAACAACCAAGAGGCTATGGCTACCCCTTC. Protein sequence: CASSEQPRGYGYPF.

This clonotype was seen a few times. As DNA, the CDR3 is TGTGCCAGCACCTCAAGGGGGGCTGGCTACACCTTC. Translated: CASTSRGAGYTF. The chain links TRBV5-6 to TRBJ1-2; tentative D call: TRBD1 (6 bases). Germline V gene lookup returns CDR1 SGHDT and CDR2 YYEEEE. CDR3 length equals 12 residues. V dropped 6 bases and J dropped 7 bases, with 13 bases sitting between them.

The chain links TRBV27 to TRBJ1-5, with D possibly being TRBD1 (5 bases). Per germline, CDR1 MNHEY and CDR2 SMNVEV (reference sequence). With 0 bases removed from V and 5 bases from J, the gap between germline ends came to 11 bases. This CDR3 region has 15 residues. The CDR3 region is CASSLSWGLDQPQHF. CDR3 nucleotide sequence: TGTGCCAGCAGTTTATCGTGGGGGTTGGATCAGCCCCAGCATTTT.

This clonotype was seen many times. The rearrangement joins TRBV7-6 to TRBJ2-7, with TRBD2 as a possible D gene (5 bases). Germline loops: CDR1 SGHVS, CDR2 FNYEAQ. With 6 bases removed from V and 1 base from J, the gap between germline ends came to 10 bases. The CDR3 has 13 amino acids. CDR3 sequence: CASSLGRSYEQYF. Written as DNA, the CDR3 is TGTGCCAGCAGTCTTGGGAGATCCTACGAGCAGTACTTC.

By its share, this clonotype is medium-sized. The genes are TRBV20-1 and TRBJ2-7; TRBD1 aligns across 8 bases. CDR1 DFQATT and CDR2 SNEGSKA come from the germline V gene (reference sequence). This CDR3 comprises 13 residues. The V gene end was trimmed by 6 bases and the J gene end by 4 bases; junction bases not matched to a gene: 8. The CDR3 spells CSARDRHSYEQYF. CDR3 DNA sequence: TGCAGTGCCAGGGACAGGCATTCATACGAGCAGTACTTC.

The chain uses TRBV29-1 and TRBJ2-1, with 10 bases aligning to TRBD2. The trim removed 0 bases at V and 10 bases at J, leaving 9 bases unmatched. There are 15 residues in the CDR3. CDR1 and CDR2 (germline): SQVTM, ANQGSEA. The DNA of the CDR3 is TGCAGCGTTGAAGATGAACGGGGAGCGGGAGGGGAGCAGTTCTTC. Amino acid sequence: CSVEDERGAGGEQFF.

The chain has TRBV20-1 and TRBJ2-7; 8 nucleotides line up with TRBD1. Losses at the gene ends were 0 bases for V and 0 bases for J; bases not matched to a gene: 1. The germline V gene has CDR1 DFQATT and CDR2 SNEGSKA (reference sequence). The CDR3 has 14 residues. The CDR3 loop is CSAREGQGSYEQYF. The CDR3 DNA is TGCAGTGCTAGAGAAGGACAGGGCTCCTACGAGCAGTACTTC.

The rearrangement uses TRBV7-9 and TRBJ2-7; D is possibly TRBD2 (5 bases). In germline, CDR1 is SEHNR, CDR2 FQNEAQ (reference sequence). With 6 bases removed from V and 3 bases from J, the gap between germline ends came to 18 bases. CDR3 length: 15 amino acids. CDR3: CASSPWRGLDYEQYF. CDR3 DNA: TGTGCCAGCAGTCCTTGGAGAGGGCTCGACTACGAGCAGTACTTC. Full variable domain (outside the CDR3, taken from reference TRBV7-9 and TRBJ2-7): DTGVSQNPRHKITKRGQNVTFRCDPISEHNRLYWYRQTLGQGPEFLTYFQNEAQLEKSRLLSDRFSAERPKGSFSTLEIQRTEQGDSAMYLCASSPWRGLDYEQYFGPGTRLTVT.

CDR3 in amino acids: CASSLAKRGTYNEQFF. The CDR3 DNA follows: TGTGCCAGCAGCTTGGCCAAGCGGGGGACCTACAATGAGCAGTTCTTC. The chain is built from TRBV5-6 and TRBJ2-1; TRBD2 aligns across 8 bases. CDR3 length equals 16 residues. V shed 0 bases and J 2 bases; nucleotides not matched to a gene: 4. The germline CDR1 and CDR2 sequences are SGHDT and YYEEEE.

The gene calls are TRBV11-1 and TRBJ2-1; TRBD2 agrees at 10 bases. Germline V gives CDR1 SGHAT, CDR2 FQDESV (reference sequence). The trim removed 4 bases at V and 9 bases at J, leaving 18 bases unmatched. This CDR3 spans 18 amino acids. The CDR3 sequence: CASSSTTRASGSIGEQFF. In DNA, the CDR3 is TGTGCCAGCAGCTCGACAACCCGGGCTAGCGGGAGTATAGGTGAGCAGTTCTTC.

This clonotype appeared a few times. The V and J genes are TRBV29-1 and TRBJ2-3, with D unresolved. Germline V gene sequence: CDR1 SQVTM, CDR2 ANQGSEA. The CDR3 spans 13 residues. Trimming shortened V by 2 bases and J by 5 bases, and 11 bases separated the two germline ends. CDR3 sequence: CSVETRRRDTQYF. The CDR3 DNA reads TGCAGCGTTGAAACCCGACGGCGAGATACGCAGTATTTT.

This clonotype showed up many times. J is TRBJ2-7 and V is TRBV20-1, with TRBD1 matching 8 bases. V shed 5 bases, J shed 0 bases, and the junction held 3 bases outside the gene matches. The germline V gene encodes CDR1 DFQATT and CDR2 SNEGSKA (reference sequence). This CDR3 is 13 amino acids long. This CDR3 reads CSAPDRDSYEQYF. The CDR3 coding sequence is TGCAGTGCTCCGGACAGGGACTCCTACGAGCAGTACTTC.

This clonotype was observed a few times. This chain uses TRBV7-9 with TRBJ1-2; tentative D call: TRBD1 (5 bases). V gave up 5 bases and J gave up 6 bases, with 16 bases separating them. The CDR3 consists of 14 residues. Germline V gene data show CDR1 as SEHNR and CDR2 as FQNEAQ (reference sequence). The CDR3 here is CASSPRGRGDGYTF. CDR3 in DNA: TGTGCCAGCAGCCCGAGGGGACGGGGAGATGGCTACACCTTC.

Ten or more counts support this clonotype. The V call is TRBV20-1, the J call TRBJ2-3, with 10 bases lining up with TRBD2. The junction had 14 bases not matched to a gene; V was cut back by 0 bases and J by 5 bases. Germline CDR1 is DFQATT and CDR2 is SNEGSKA (reference sequence). The CDR3 has 18 residues. CDR3: CSARDPKGSGGRGDTQYF. The CDR3 nucleotides read TGCAGTGCTAGAGATCCTAAGGGTAGCGGGGGGCGGGGAGATACGCAGTATTTT.

CDR3 loop: CATSRHPRGLFYEQYF. CDR3 nucleotides: TGTGCCACCAGCAGACATCCCAGGGGCTTGTTCTACGAGCAGTACTTC. J is TRBJ2-7 and V is TRBV15, with D perhaps matching TRBD1 (6 bases). CDR1 is LNHNV and CDR2 is YYDKDF in the germline V gene (reference sequence). This CDR3 region has 16 residues. V lost 2 bases and J 3 bases, leaving 17 bases between the germline ends.

This clonotype occurred a few times. J is TRBJ2-3 and V is TRBV20-1, with TRBD2 matching over 11 bases. CDR3 size: 15 residues. Germline V CDR1 and CDR2: DFQATT, SNEGSKA (reference sequence). J lost 2 bases, V lost 4 bases, and 5 bases had no gene match. In nucleotides, the CDR3 is TGCAGTGCTACAAGGACTAGCGGGTTCACAGATACGCAGTATTTT. It is translated as CSATRTSGFTDTQYF.

This clonotype has just a few counts. The chain couples TRBV28 to TRBJ2-1; D remains unclear. CDR3 length equals 14 residues. V gave up 3 bases and J gave up 7 bases, with 13 bases separating them. CDR1 is MDHEN and CDR2 is SYDVKM in the germline V gene. CDR3 in DNA: TGTGCCAGCAGTTTGTTTTCACCGGAGAATGAGCAGTTCTTC. Translation: CASSLFSPENEQFF.